This TCR beta chain derives from a study of cytomegalovirus exposure and HLA in healthy donors. Study background: The same platform was used for the 120 validation repertoires and the 500 to 700 first-cohort repertoires, a later analysis reported.

The CDR3 runs to 16 residues. The germline V and J ends were trimmed by 2 bases and 5 bases, with 17 bases remaining between them. Per germline, CDR1 LNHNV and CDR2 YYDKDF (reference sequence). On this clone itself: The antigen is undetermined.

Some clones are missing from TCRdb's copy, which holds only in-frame ones; the method was immunoSEQ multiplex PCR. The sample shows a few hundred thousand clones, approximately 86% of them seen only once. General study points: The study flagged approximately 180 TCR beta chains as cytomegalovirus-associated. For cytomegalovirus status, the classifier reportedly gave diagnoses with high specificity and sensitivity. Most TCR sequences were uncommon, yet certain public TCRs appeared in many donors.

This chain uses TRBV15 with TRBJ2-3, with TRBD1 as a possible D gene (6 bases). What was sequenced was PBMCs. This TCR was sampled from a man aged 25 to 45 in good health and CMV-seronegative. CDR3 amino acids: CATSRFSGVSGDTQYF. Written as DNA, the CDR3 is TGTGCCACCAGCAGATTTTCAGGGGTGAGCGGAGATACGCAGTATTTT.